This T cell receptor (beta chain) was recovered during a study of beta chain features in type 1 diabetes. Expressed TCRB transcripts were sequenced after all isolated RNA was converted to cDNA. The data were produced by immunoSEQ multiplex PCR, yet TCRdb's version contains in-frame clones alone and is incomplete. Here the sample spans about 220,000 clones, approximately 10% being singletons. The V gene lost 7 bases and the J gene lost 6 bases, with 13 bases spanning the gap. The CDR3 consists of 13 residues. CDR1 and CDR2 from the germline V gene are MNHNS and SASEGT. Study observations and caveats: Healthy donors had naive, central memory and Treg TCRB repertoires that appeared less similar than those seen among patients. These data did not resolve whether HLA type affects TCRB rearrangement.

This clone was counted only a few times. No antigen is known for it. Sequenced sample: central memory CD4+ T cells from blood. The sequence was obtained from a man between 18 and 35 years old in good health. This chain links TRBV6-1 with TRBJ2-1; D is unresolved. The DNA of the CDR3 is TGTGCCAGCATGAAGACGGCCCTCAATGAGCAGTTCTTC. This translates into CASMKTALNEQFF.